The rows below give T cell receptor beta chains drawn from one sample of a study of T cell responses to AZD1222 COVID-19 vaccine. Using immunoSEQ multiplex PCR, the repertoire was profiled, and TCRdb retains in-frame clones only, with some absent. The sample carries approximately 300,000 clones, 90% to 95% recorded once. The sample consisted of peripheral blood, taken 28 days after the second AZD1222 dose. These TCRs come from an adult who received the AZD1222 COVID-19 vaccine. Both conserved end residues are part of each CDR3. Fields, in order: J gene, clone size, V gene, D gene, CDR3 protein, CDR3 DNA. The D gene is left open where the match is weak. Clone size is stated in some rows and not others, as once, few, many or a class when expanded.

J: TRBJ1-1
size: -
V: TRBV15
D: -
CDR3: CATSRARISEAFF
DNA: TGTGCCACCAGCAGGGCAAGGATTAGTGAAGCTTTCTTT

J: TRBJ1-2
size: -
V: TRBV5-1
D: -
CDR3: CASSSEQGRAWGYTF
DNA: TGCGCCAGCAGCTCCGAACAAGGGAGGGCGTGGGGCTACACCTTC

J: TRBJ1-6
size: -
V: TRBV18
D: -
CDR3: CASSPTRGNSPLHF
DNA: TGTGCCAGCTCACCGACTCGTGGGAATTCACCCCTCCACTTT

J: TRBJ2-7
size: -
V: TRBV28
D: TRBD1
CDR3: CASSLGTGGDEQYF
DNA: TGTGCCAGCAGTTTGGGGACAGGGGGCGACGAGCAGTACTTC

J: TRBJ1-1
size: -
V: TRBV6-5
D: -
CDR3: CASSLNRGLNTEAFF
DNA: TGTGCCAGCAGTTTAAACCGGGGCCTGAACACTGAAGCTTTCTTT

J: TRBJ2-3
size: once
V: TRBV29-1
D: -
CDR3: CSARGGDTQYF
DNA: TGCAGCGCGCGCGGTGGGGATACGCAGTATTTT

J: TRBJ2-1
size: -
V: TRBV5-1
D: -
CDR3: CASSLVGSAPDGDEQFF
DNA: TGCGCCAGCAGCTTGGTAGGTAGCGCTCCCGATGGGGATGAGCAGTTCTTC

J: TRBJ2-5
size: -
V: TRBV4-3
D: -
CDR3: CASSLHIQETQYF
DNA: TGCGCCAGCAGCCTACACATCCAAGAGACCCAGTACTTC

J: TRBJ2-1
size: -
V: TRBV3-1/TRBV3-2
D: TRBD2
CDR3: CASSQAQAGGPHEQFF
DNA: TGTGCCAGCAGCCAAGCTCAAGCGGGAGGGCCCCATGAGCAGTTCTTC

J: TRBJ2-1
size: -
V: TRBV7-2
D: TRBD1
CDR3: CASRFTGGLYNEQFF
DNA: TGTGCCAGCAGATTCACAGGGGGCCTCTACAATGAGCAGTTCTTC

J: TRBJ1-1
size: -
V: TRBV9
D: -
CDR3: CASSVAGATTEAFF
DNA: TGTGCCAGCAGCGTAGCAGGGGCGACCACTGAAGCTTTCTTT

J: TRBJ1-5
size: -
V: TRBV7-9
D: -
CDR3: CASRGVFRNQPQHF
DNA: TGTGCCAGCAGGGGGGTGTTCCGAAATCAGCCCCAGCATTTT

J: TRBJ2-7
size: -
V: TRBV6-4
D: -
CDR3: CASWGRTRPGYEQYF
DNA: TGTGCCAGCTGGGGACGTACCCGCCCTGGCTACGAGCAGTACTTC

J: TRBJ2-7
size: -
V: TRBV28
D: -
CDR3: CASSLSGGTARVYEQYF
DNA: TGTGCCAGCAGTTTATCTGGCGGAACGGCCAGAGTCTACGAGCAGTACTTC

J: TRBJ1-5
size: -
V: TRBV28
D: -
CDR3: CASSLPQGIYSNQPQHF
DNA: TGTGCCAGCAGTCTACCCCAGGGAATCTATAGCAATCAGCCCCAGCATTTT

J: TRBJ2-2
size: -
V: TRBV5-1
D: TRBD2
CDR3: CASRESGSAGELFF
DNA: TGCGCCAGCAGGGAAAGCGGGAGTGCCGGGGAGCTGTTTTTT

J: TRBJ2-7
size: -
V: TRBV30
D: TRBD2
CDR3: CAWTFPPGLATYEQYF
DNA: TGTGCCTGGACTTTCCCCCCGGGACTAGCAACCTACGAGCAGTACTTC

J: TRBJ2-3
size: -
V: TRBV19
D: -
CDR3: CASSISSDSTDTQYF
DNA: TGTGCCAGTAGTATATCAAGCGATAGCACAGATACGCAGTATTTT

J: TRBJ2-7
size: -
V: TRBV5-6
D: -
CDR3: CASSLAEKGAYEQYF
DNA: TGTGCCAGCAGCTTGGCCGAGAAGGGGGCCTACGAGCAGTACTTC

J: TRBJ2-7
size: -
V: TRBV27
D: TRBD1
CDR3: CASSFRDRGRGEQYF
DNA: TGTGCCAGCAGTTTCCGGGACAGGGGGCGAGGTGAGCAGTACTTC

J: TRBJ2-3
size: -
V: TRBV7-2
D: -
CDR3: CASSLGARGDTQYF
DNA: TGTGCCAGCAGCTTGGGGGCCCGTGGAGATACGCAGTATTTT

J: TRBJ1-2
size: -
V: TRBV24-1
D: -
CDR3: CATSTTQSNYGYTF
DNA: TGTGCCACCAGTACGACCCAGTCTAACTATGGCTACACCTTC

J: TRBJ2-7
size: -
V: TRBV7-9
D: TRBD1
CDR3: CASRPTGGEQYF
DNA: TGTGCCAGCAGGCCGACAGGGGGCGAGCAGTACTTC

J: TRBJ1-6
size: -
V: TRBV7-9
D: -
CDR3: CASSLRDKSSPLHF
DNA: TGTGCCAGCAGCCTGCGGGACAAGAGTTCACCCCTCCACTTT

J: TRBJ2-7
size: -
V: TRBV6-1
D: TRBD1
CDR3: CASSESGTGYYEQYF
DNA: TGTGCCAGCAGTGAGAGCGGGACAGGGTATTACGAGCAGTACTTC

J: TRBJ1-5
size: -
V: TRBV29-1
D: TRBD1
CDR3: CSVATGGNQPQHF
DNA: TGCAGCGTTGCAACAGGGGGAAATCAGCCCCAGCATTTT

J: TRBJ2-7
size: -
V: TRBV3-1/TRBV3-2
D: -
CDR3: CASSQSSYEQYF
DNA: TGTGCCAGCAGCCAATCCTCCTACGAGCAGTACTTC

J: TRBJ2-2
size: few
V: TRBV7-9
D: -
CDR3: CASSARLVPDTGELFF
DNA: TGTGCCAGCAGCGCCCGACTAGTCCCCGACACCGGGGAGCTGTTTTTT

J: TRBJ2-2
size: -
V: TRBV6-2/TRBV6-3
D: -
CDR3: CASSSQGNTGELFF
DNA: TGTGCCAGCAGTAGCCAGGGGAACACCGGGGAGCTGTTTTTT